Listed here are 17 T cell receptor beta chains from one sample, sequenced in a study of regulatory T cells in long-lasting Graves disease. Specified time point: persistent/refractory GD, antithyroid drugs over 5 years with positive TRAb. TCR sequences were obtained from RNA taken from PBMCs. Both iRepertoire HTBI primers and Arm-PCR of CDR3 regions were used to build the TCR beta libraries. TCRdb re-called the multiplex PCR reads through MiXCR, storing one row per CDR3 protein. The table records 400,000 to 600,000 distinct CDR3 sequences, 20% to 25% of them present only once. This specimen was peripheral blood mononuclear cells (PBMCs), taken when the disease was refractory, from a patient treated with antithyroid drugs. These receptors all stem from a female donor with Graves disease.

This rearrangement joins TRBV7-9 to TRBJ2-7; D perhaps matches TRBD2 (6 bases). The CDR3 covers 12 residues. Deletions cut 1 base from V and 7 bases from J, with 8 bases between. Germline CDR1 SEHNR, CDR2 FQNEAQ (reference sequence). The CDR3 region has the DNA TGTGCCAGCAGCTTAGTTGGGAGGGAGCAGTACTTC. Residues: CASSLVGREQYF. Complete variable domain (other parts from reference TRBV7-9 and TRBJ2-7): DTGVSQNPRHKITKRGQNVTFRCDPISEHNRLYWYRQTLGQGPEFLTYFQNEAQLEKSRLLSDRFSAERPKGSFSTLEIQRTEQGDSAMYLCASSLVGREQYFGPGTRLTVT.

The genes are TRBV20-1 and TRBJ1-6, with a weak D call TRBD1 (6 bases). Germline CDR1 is DFQATT and CDR2 is SNEGSKA (reference sequence). The CDR3 runs 19 residues. V lost 3 bases and J 0 bases, leaving 21 bases between the germline ends. In DNA form, the CDR3 reads TGCAGTGCTAGGGACTCCGGACAGCGGATGAGCTCCTATAATTCACCCCTCCACTTT. Amino acids: CSARDSGQRMSSYNSPLHF.

The V call is TRBV27, the J call TRBJ1-6; D gene uncertain. This CDR3 is 15 amino acids long. From germline, CDR1 is MNHEY and CDR2 SMNVEV (reference sequence). Trimming removed 2 bases at V and 5 bases at J, with 10 bases between. In DNA form, the CDR3 reads TGTGCCAGCAGTTTAAATAACGGAAATAATTCACCCCTCCACTTT. Encoded protein: CASSLNNGNNSPLHF.

The rearrangement links TRBV28 to TRBJ2-5; D perhaps matches TRBD2 (5 bases). V lost 6 bases, J lost 3 bases, and 17 bases lay in between. Germline-derived CDR1 and CDR2 are MDHEN and SYDVKM. This CDR3 spans 15 amino acids. The CDR3 region is CASRETPGNEETQYF. DNA for the CDR3: TGTGCCAGCAGGGAGACTCCGGGGAATGAAGAGACCCAGTACTTC.

Many counts were recorded for this clonotype. V gene TRBV28 combines with J gene TRBJ1-2; a possible D gene is TRBD1 (6 bases). Germline V gives CDR1 MDHEN, CDR2 SYDVKM. The CDR3 runs to 16 residues. V was pared by 3 bases and J by 5 bases, with 19 bases between. The CDR3 is CASSLDMAGEIYGYTF. The CDR3 DNA reads TGTGCCAGCAGTTTGGACATGGCAGGGGAAATTTATGGCTACACCTTC.

This clonotype has more than one count but fewer than ten. The genes are TRBV20-1 and TRBJ1-2; perhaps TRBD1 as D (6 bases). The CDR3 spans 11 residues. Germline CDR1 and CDR2: DFQATT and SNEGSKA (reference sequence). The V and J ends lost 6 bases and 4 bases respectively, with 9 bases between them. The CDR3 coding sequence is TGCAGTGCGGGGGACATCTATGGCTACACCTTC. Its translation: CSAGDIYGYTF.

This clonotype was seen many times. V and J are TRBV29-1 and TRBJ1-2; TRBD1 might be the D (6 bases). The germline gives CDR1 SQVTM, CDR2 ANQGSEA. V lost 6 bases and J lost 2, with 13 bases in between. The CDR3 covers 13 residues. CDR3 DNA: TGCAGCGTCGCGGAGGACAGCAACTATGGCTACACCTTC. This gives the protein CSVAEDSNYGYTF. Looking up the rest from reference TRBV29-1 and TRBJ1-2 gives the full variable domain: SAVISQKPSRDICQRGTSLTIQCQVDSQVTMMFWYRQQPGQSLTLIATANQGSEATYESGFVIDKFPISRPNLTFSTLTVSNMSPEDSSIYLCSVAEDSNYGYTFGSGTRLTVV.

The table lists this clonotype with many counts. A junction end diverges from the germline sequence, so it may reflect a read error. The chain employs TRBV7-9 and TRBJ1-2; D might be TRBD1 (5 bases). Germline V gene data show CDR1 as SEHNR and CDR2 as FQNEAQ (reference sequence). The CDR3 is 13 amino acids. The CDR3 is CASSGGGNYGYTF. The CDR3 DNA is TGCGCCAGCAGCGGCGGGGGGAACTATGGCTACACCTTC.

The chain couples TRBV20-1 to TRBJ2-1; a weak D match, TRBD2 (5 bases). Germline lookup yields CDR1 DFQATT and CDR2 SNEGSKA (reference sequence). V was shortened by 3 bases and J by 0 bases, with 6 bases between the two germline ends. The CDR3 spans 13 residues. CDR3 protein: CSARGASYNEQFF. CDR3 nucleotide sequence: TGCAGTGCTAGGGGAGCCTCCTACAATGAGCAGTTCTTC.

In its sample, this clonotype was seen a few times. V gene TRBV20-1 combines with J gene TRBJ1-6, with D unresolved. The CDR3 covers 14 residues. In germline, CDR1 is DFQATT, CDR2 SNEGSKA (reference sequence). V lost 2 bases and J lost 2, with 7 bases in between. This chain's CDR3 is CSARRGAYNSPLHF. The DNA for the CDR3 is TGCAGTGCTAGACGCGGAGCCTATAATTCACCCCTCCACTTT.

This clonotype was detected many times. The rearrangement links TRBV12-3 or TRBV12-4 to TRBJ1-2, with TRBD1 matching over 10 bases. The length of the CDR3 is 15 residues. V dropped 4 bases and J dropped 6; count of bases not matched to a gene: 8. The CDR3: CASSSSTGGLNGYTF. Here the CDR3 DNA reads TGTGCCAGCAGTTCCTCGACAGGGGGCTTGAATGGCTACACCTTC.

CDR3 nucleotides: TGCAGTGCTGAAACTGGGACTAGCGGGAGGGCAAACGAGCAGTACTTC. Translating gives CSAETGTSGRANEQYF. The V and J genes are TRBV20-1 and TRBJ2-7; 16 bases agree with TRBD2. With V trimmed by 5 bases and J by 5 bases, 9 bases remained unmatched. The CDR3 spans 16 residues. Germline-derived CDR1 and CDR2 are DFQATT and SNEGSKA (reference sequence).

The chain links TRBV29-1 to TRBJ2-2; 11 nucleotides align to TRBD2. The CDR3 consists of 18 residues. With V trimmed by 6 bases and J by 0 bases, 12 bases remained unmatched. CDR1 is SQVTM, CDR2 ANQGSEA, per germline. CDR3 DNA sequence: TGCAGCGTGAAAGGGACTAGCGGAGAACCAGCGAACACCGGGGAGCTGTTTTTT. It yields the protein CSVKGTSGEPANTGELFF.

The chain links TRBV20-1 to TRBJ1-1; weak D call: TRBD1 (6 bases). The V end lost 4 bases, the J end lost 1 base, and 19 bases lay between the germline ends. The germline CDR1 and CDR2 sequences are DFQATT and SNEGSKA (reference sequence). The CDR3 length is 16 residues. This chain's CDR3 is CSANPLGQTGNTEAFF. CDR3 DNA: TGCAGTGCTAACCCCCTCGGACAGACGGGGAACACTGAAGCTTTCTTT.

Turning to this clonotype: This sequence may be a read error, since a much larger clone differs from it by one base. The genes are TRBV20-1 and TRBJ1-4; 9 bases are shared with TRBD1. Trimming cost V 5 bases and J 7 bases; bases outside gene matches: 14. Looked up from germline, CDR1 is DFQATT and CDR2 is SNEGSKA (reference sequence). The CDR3 is 16 amino acids. The CDR3 nucleotides read TGCAGTGCTGTACCAAGGACAGGGGAAGGTCTTGAAAAACTGTTTTTT. This translates into CSAVPRTGEGLEKLFF.

The genes are TRBV11-3 and TRBJ2-1, with TRBD2 matching over 7 bases. Germline V gives CDR1 SGHNT, CDR2 YENEEA. The V and J ends lost 5 bases and 13 bases, in that order; junction bases with no gene match: 8. The CDR3 totals 12 residues. This CDR3 reads CASSPEGGIQFF. The CDR3 bases are TGTGCCAGCAGCCCCGAGGGAGGGATCCAGTTCTTC. Together with reference TRBV11-3 and TRBJ2-1, the CDR3 gives the full variable domain: EAGVVQSPRYKIIEKKQPVAFWCNPISGHNTLYWYLQNLGQGPELLIRYENEEAVDDSQLPKDRFSAERLKGVDSTLKIQPAELGDSAVYLCASSPEGGIQFFGPGTRLTVL.

This clonotype showed up many times. This rearrangement joins TRBV7-9 to TRBJ1-1; no definite D call. The CDR3 spans 15 residues. V was shortened by 5 bases and J by 0 bases, with 13 bases between the two germline ends. The germline V gene encodes CDR1 SEHNR and CDR2 FQNEAQ (reference sequence). The chain's CDR3 is CASSRPVIMNTEAFF. CDR3 nucleotides: TGTGCCAGCAGCCGACCAGTGATCATGAACACTGAAGCTTTCTTT.